This entry describes one T cell receptor beta chain. Its antigen is currently not known. No clone much larger than this one lies a single base away; base qualities are absent. V lost 4 bases and J lost 8 bases, and the count of bases not matched to a germline gene is 3. Including the terminal cysteine and phenylalanine, the CDR3 comprises 13 residues. The kept DNA is CDR3 alone, 39 bases in frame from the first base. From the germline V gene, CDR1 is MNHNS and CDR2 is SASEGT. The cohort comprised 550 to 700 healthy bone marrow donors. All cohort members were sampled while nominally healthy, although unrecorded immune exposures were likely present. The donor was CMV seropositive and was included in the group of some 290 seropositive cohort members. Every donor gave a peripheral blood sample, and the peripheral blood mononuclear cells from that sample were used for TCR beta sequencing. Genomic DNA was extracted from the blood cell samples with the Qiagen DNeasy Blood Extraction Kit.

The data derive from a study of cytomegalovirus exposure and HLA in healthy donors (dated by TCRdb to the late 2010s). For the wider study: In an earlier analysis of approximately 640 of the donors, approximately 300 Gb of sequence data and approximately 100 million unique TCR beta sequences from about 179 million T cells were reported. High-throughput TCR immunosequencing, statistical association of individual TCRs with disease status, and machine learning were combined to predict cytomegalovirus infection status. Roughly 300 gigabases of sequencing data and approximately 91 million unique TCR sequences made up an early release that covered 640 HLA-typed donors. Rather than drawing on any new phenotypic data, the later analysis identified candidate immune exposures from TCR beta sequences and the way those sequences occurred across donors. Among the approximately 430 genotyped donors, about 83% belonged to the genetic ancestry cluster associated with self-reported Caucasian donors. Along with the roughly 710-subject first cohort, a separate validation cohort of 120 different subjects was used. Among over 350 genotyped donors of the cohort, an average of approximately 250,000 unique TCR beta nucleotide sequences were sequenced per donor, roughly 20% of them non-productive. Class I and class II HLA loci were covered by the typing at four-digit resolution. A later analysis re-analyzed previously published TCR beta repertoires from about 600 donors and added high-resolution HLA genotyping to study TCR occurrence patterns. An earlier analysis of several hundred of the donors applied high-throughput TCR beta sequencing to assess whether each TCR beta V gene segment acted as functional or pseudogenic. Alongside the repertoire data, information on donor age, sex, ethnicity and CMV serostatus was compiled. Every discovery cohort repertoire had been produced on one sequencing platform. About 5 DR-DQ haplotypes were handled as single units for association and clustering, since linkage in the cohort was strong. The study aimed to test whether cataloging public T cell receptors could reveal signatures of past pathogen exposure. A later genetic analysis used genome-wide SNP genotypes for about 55% of the 666 donors, treating that subset as a discovery cohort. The study used immunosequencing to profile the T cell repertoires of several hundred subjects and linked those repertoires to cytomegalovirus serostatus. The number of donors typed differed by locus, with 629-630 for A, B, C, DRB1 and DQB1, roughly 520 for DQA1, 600 to 610 for DPA1, and some 470 for DPB1.

The method was the immunoSEQ multiplex PCR assay. For the multiplex PCR, a mixture combining 60 forward primers for TCR Vbeta segments and 13 reverse primers for TCR Jbeta segments was used. The CDR3 region of rearranged TCR beta genes was amplified from genomic DNA by a multiplex PCR assay. On the Illumina HiSeq System, the amplified TCR beta libraries were sequenced as 87-base-pair reads. In the authors' own workflow: A later analysis tallied 70 million to 100 million unique TCR beta chains across the 610 or so repertoires, and around 9.9 million of those chains were shared by two or more donors. To remove PCR and sequencing errors, raw reads were error-corrected and collapsed into unique sequences using a nearest-neighbor algorithm that merged closely related sequences. Alignment of CDR3 sequences to IMGT reference sequences was used to assign V, D and J gene segments. For a sequence to be retained, at least a six-nucleotide match to both a V gene segment and a J gene segment was required. A rearrangement was called productive if the CDR3 had no stop codons and remained in frame with V and J, and every other rearrangement was called non-productive. Following IMGT convention, CDR3 was defined as the stretch from the second conserved V-encoded cysteine up to the conserved J-encoded phenylalanine. The earlier analysis of 500 to 750 of the donors excluded any sequence lacking an unambiguous match to a single V gene segment. In an earlier analysis of 587 of the donors, a V segment was called functional when productive rearrangements were above 56.7%, and segregating when the standard deviation between donors exceeded 5%. A statistical classification framework was built to diagnose cytomegalovirus status from the catalog of TCR beta chain sequences. In a later analysis, TCR nucleotide sequences were compared against IMGT/GENE-DB human TR gene sequences so that V and J genes could be assigned. Using the TCRdist pipeline, a later analysis assigned CDR3 sequences along with most-parsimonious VDJ recombination scenarios. A later analysis defined each TCR beta chain by its CDR3 amino acid sequence plus V-gene family, and excluded reads lacking a unique V-gene family. To address suspected cross-contamination and a sequencing artifact, a later analysis removed a few hundred highly shared, low-generation-probability nucleotide sequences. A later analysis calculated a clonal expansion index for each public chain from normalized within-repertoire ranks of inferred template counts. Generation probabilities in a later analysis came from a VDJ recombination model fitted to out-of-frame rearrangements, and those results were checked against IGoR. In a later analysis, TCR-TCR, TCR-HLA and TCR-CMV co-occurrence was scored with hypergeometric tests, and a repertoire-size bias correction was applied to TCR pairs. In a later analysis, false discovery rates were estimated by permuting HLA or CMV assignments 20 times. In a later analysis, co-occurring TCRs were grouped using DBSCAN, with TCRdist sequence similarity added in when clustering inside HLA-allele-positive subsets. Repertoires with fewer than 30,000 or more than 120,000 public chains were left out of co-occurrence clustering, as were about 5 repertoires with anomalous nucleotide sharing. The table was pulled from immuneACCESS by TCRdb, which kept in-frame rearrangements only. Such tables lose some clones; where checked, under half of the loss comes from unresolved V genes, and the rest has no known cause. The DNA gave D and trimming, while V, J and clone size come from that table. The table for this sample lists fewer than 250,000 clones; roughly 82% of them were counted only once. Together, the top ten hold around 6% of the sample.

The investigation overall reported the following: Sequencing depth was assumed to be roughly uniform across donors in the presence/absence analyses, though that assumption may not hold. In a later analysis, several top co-occurrence clusters were reported to appear linked to parvovirus B19, influenza, CMV and Epstein-Barr virus. Most TCR sequences were seen in very few donors, while some public TCRs were found in many individuals. Specific HLA alleles were associated with more than 15,000 TCR beta sequences at a false discovery rate of 0.05 in a later analysis. Strong co-occurrence of HLA alleles, especially DR and DQ, made assigning TCR associations to individual alleles difficult. In vitro tests confirmed that a few of the cytomegalovirus-associated TCR beta chains recognize cytomegalovirus antigens. A later analysis found that HLA-associated TCR beta chains were more clonally expanded and had lower generation probabilities than equally common non-associated chains. A later genetic analysis associated a missense DCLRE1C variant with V-gene and J-gene trimming of TCR beta chains, and an independent cohort replicated the association. The study listed approximately 150 TCR beta chains as associated with cytomegalovirus. According to a later analysis, TCR association rates differed among HLA loci, with DRB1 alleles showing the most associated TCRs and HLA-C alleles showing the fewest. A further reported finding was that TCR beta sequences accurately predicted the HLA-A and HLA-B alleles for most subjects in the first cohort. Because some donors lacked HLA typing at each locus, the association tests relied only on the typed subset. The sequencing pipeline was judged likely to have produced a cluster of highly shared sequence variants as a technical artifact. Compared with the approximately 670-donor mean, donors in an Asian-associated ancestry cluster had fewer N-insertions in productive TCRs, according to a later genetic analysis. Because counts were too low, seventeen rarely observed V segments, including chromosome 9 orphons, were excluded from the earlier analysis of some 590 of the donors. In this cohort, only TCR beta chains were sequenced, and detectable features were limited by the absence of alpha or paired-chain data. In a later analysis, most CMV-associated TCR beta chains were found to appear HLA-restricted, with HLA associations seemingly driven largely by CMV exposure. CMV serostatus was the only immune exposure information available for the cohort. In an earlier analysis of approximately 590 of the donors, most TCR beta V segments were observed in productive rearrangements about 87% or about 30% of the time, broadly matching IMGT annotations. Cytomegalovirus status was reported to be diagnosed by the classifier with high specificity and sensitivity in both the original and validation cohorts. Linkage disequilibrium might explain the correlated functional status among segregating V segments, but an unknown experimental factor could not be ruled out. The authors suggested that the approach could potentially be generalized to other disease states and immunological phenotypes. Because the 87-base-pair reads could not distinguish some IMGT-functional V segments, including TRBV6-2 and TRBV6-3, those segments were excluded.

This receptor was taken from a man aged 40-50 years in good health and CMV-seropositive. In this chain, TRBV6-1 is recombined with TRBJ2-1; 9 bases in the junction line up with TRBD1. Material: PBMCs. The nucleotides are TGTGCCAGCAGTGTGGACAGGGGAGATGAGCAGTTCTTC. Its coded protein is CASSVDRGDEQFF.